The sequence of this T cell receptor beta chain was determined in a study of shared T cell receptors in the human thymus. V shed 4 bases, J shed 5 bases, and the junction held 14 bases outside the gene matches. CDR1 is MGHRA and CDR2 is YSYEKL in the germline V gene. This CDR3 is built from 18 residues. Libraries were prepared by immunoSEQ multiplex PCR; TCRdb keeps only in-frame clonotypes and omits some of them. The sample lists about 730,000 clones, approximately 83% occurring once. This clone appeared a few times. These sequences were also reported in another study, on human thymus T cells. As reported in that work: Donation was from healthy Finnish infants who were having corrective surgery that addressed congenital heart defects. Resections that were taken during corrective heart surgery supplied the thymus tissue. Gene usage for V and J segments appeared biased in thymic and blood repertoires. Related work showed strongly overlapping thymic repertoires across unrelated individuals.

This TCR came from a girl under three years old with a congenital heart defect. The sample taken for sequencing was thymocytes. This chain links TRBV4-1 with TRBJ2-7, with 13 bases fitting TRBD2. In DNA, the CDR3 is TGCGCCAGCAGCCCCAAAGGTTTGACTAGCGGGGGGCCCAACGAGCAGTACTTC. Protein: CASSPKGLTSGGPNEQYF.